This is a list of T cell receptor beta chains from one sample in a study of response to subunit inactivated influenza vaccine. TCRdb used MiXCR to reprocess the RT-PCR reads, holding one entry per CDR3 protein. This sample carries a few hundred thousand distinct CDR3 sequences, 20% to 25% of them seen once, and the ten largest clones take 9.5% to 13%. The sample consisted of PBMCs from blood, taken approximately 22 months after vaccination. The source of these receptors is a man between 50 and 69 years old who received an inactivated influenza vaccine. The CDR3 runs from the conserved cysteine through the conserved F or W. The order of the fields is D gene, J gene, clone size, V gene, CDR3 protein, CDR3 DNA. D genes are given only for firm matches. Expanded clones get a size class; other rows say once, few or many, or leave the size out.

- | TRBJ2-2 | - | TRBV12-3/TRBV12-4 | CASSLVQDTGELFF | TGTGCCAGCAGTTTAGTACAGGACACCGGGGAGCTGTTTTTT
- | TRBJ2-3 | few | TRBV5-1 | CASTNGRGYTDTQYF | TGCGCCAGCACCAACGGTCGGGGGTACACAGATACGCAGTATTTT
- | TRBJ1-1 | - | TRBV12-3/TRBV12-4 | CASSFLWNTEAFF | TGTGCCAGCAGTTTCCTCTGGAACACTGAAGCTTTCTTT
TRBD1 | TRBJ1-1 | few | TRBV15 | CATSRETPGQLFAEAFF | TGTGCCACCAGCAGAGAAACGCCGGGACAGTTGTTTGCTGAAGCTTTCTTT
TRBD2 | TRBJ2-7 | - | TRBV6-1 | CASNPSGSQYEQYF | TGTGCCAGCAATCCCAGCGGGAGTCAATACGAGCAGTACTTC
TRBD1 | TRBJ1-1 | - | TRBV4-2 | CASSQTGGTGGVNTEAFF | TGTGCCAGCAGCCAAACGGGGGGGACAGGGGGCGTAAACACTGAAGCTTTCTTT
TRBD1 | TRBJ1-3 | many | TRBV12-3/TRBV12-4 | CASSGGQGLSGNTIYF | TGTGCCAGCAGTGGCGGACAGGGACTGAGCGGAAACACCATATATTTT
- | TRBJ2-3 | many | TRBV12-3/TRBV12-4 | CASRPDRGNTQYF | TGTGCCAGCAGGCCCGACCGGGGGAACACGCAGTATTTT
- | TRBJ1-1 | few | TRBV7-3 | CASSLMGRRRGDTEAFF | TGTGCCAGCAGCTTAATGGGCAGGAGGAGAGGGGACACTGAAGCTTTCTTT
- | TRBJ1-4 | few | TRBV5-1 | CASSLEGWGELFF | TGCGCCAGCAGCTTGGAGGGCTGGGGAGAACTGTTTTTT
- | TRBJ2-3 | - | TRBV20-1 | CSATGVSTDTQYF | TGCAGTGCTACAGGGGTGAGCACAGATACGCAGTATTTT
TRBD2 | TRBJ2-7 | few | TRBV5-6 | CASSLTGRAVYEQYF | TGTGCCAGCAGCTTGACCGGGAGGGCCGTCTACGAGCAGTACTTC
TRBD2 | TRBJ2-1 | - | TRBV7-2 | CASSLVAGLFF | TGTGCCAGCAGCTTAGTAGCGGGGCTGTTCTTC
TRBD2 | TRBJ2-1 | many | TRBV12-3/TRBV12-4 | CASSPGTTLNEQFF | TGTGCCAGCAGTCCGGGGACTACCCTCAATGAGCAGTTCTTC
- | TRBJ1-2 | few | TRBV4-1 | CASSPGAGANYGYTF | TGCGCCAGCAGCCCGGGGGCAGGGGCTAACTATGGCTACACCTTC
- | TRBJ1-1 | - | TRBV5-1 | CASSWALRDMNTEAFF | TGCGCCAGCAGCTGGGCTTTGAGGGACATGAACACTGAAGCTTTCTTT
- | TRBJ1-1 | few | TRBV28 | CASRKGGRYTEAFF | TGTGCCAGCAGGAAGGGGGGGCGTTACACTGAAGCTTTCTTT
- | TRBJ1-2 | many | TRBV12-3/TRBV12-4 | CASSPGPANYGYTF | TGTGCCAGCAGCCCAGGGCCAGCTAACTATGGCTACACCTTC
- | TRBJ1-1 | few | TRBV4-1 | CASSQDRNARANTEAFF | TGCGCCAGCAGCCAAGATCGAAATGCGCGGGCGAACACTGAAGCTTTCTTT
- | TRBJ2-7 | few | TRBV18 | CASSPLRESYEQYF | TGTGCCAGCTCACCGCTGAGGGAGTCCTACGAGCAGTACTTC
- | TRBJ1-1 | - | TRBV5-1 | CASSLAGLNEAFF | TGCGCCAGCAGCTTGGCAGGACTTAATGAAGCTTTCTTT
TRBD2 | TRBJ2-7 | few | TRBV5-1 | CASSTSTSGSYEQYF | TGCGCCAGCAGCACCTCCACTAGCGGGAGCTACGAGCAGTACTTC
- | TRBJ1-1 | many | TRBV28 | CASSFGGVNTEAFF | TGTGCCAGCAGCTTTGGGGGGGTGAACACTGAAGCTTTCTTT
TRBD2 | TRBJ2-7 | - | TRBV28 | CASSTPWTSGEENVYEQYF | TGTGCCAGCAGTACCCCATGGACTAGCGGCGAGGAAAATGTCTACGAGCAGTACTTC
TRBD1 | TRBJ1-6 | many | TRBV5-1 | CASSLRKGQASSYNSPLHF | TGCGCCAGCAGCTTGAGGAAAGGACAGGCGAGCTCCTATAATTCACCCCTCCACTTT
TRBD2 | TRBJ2-4 | - | TRBV18 | CASSPPLKEREPQNIQYF | TGTGCCAGCTCACCACCGTTAAAGGAGCGGGAGCCCCAAAACATTCAGTACTTC
- | TRBJ1-5 | - | TRBV6-1 | CASSQHRFRESNQPQHF | TGTGCCAGCAGTCAACATCGTTTCCGGGAAAGCAATCAGCCCCAGCATTTT
TRBD1 | TRBJ1-5 | few | TRBV20-1 | CSAYSAGTGPRSNQPQHF | TGCAGTGCTTACTCGGCCGGGACAGGCCCAAGGAGCAATCAGCCCCAGCATTTT
- | TRBJ1-4 | - | TRBV5-1 | CASSLNQAGEKLFF | TGCGCCAGCAGCTTGAATCAGGCCGGTGAAAAACTGTTTTTT
- | TRBJ2-5 | - | TRBV10-3 | CAISHTDRETQYF | TGTGCCATCAGTCACACGGACCGAGAGACCCAGTACTTC
TRBD2 | TRBJ2-7 | - | TRBV13 | CASSSSRTSGGSYEQYF | TGTGCCAGCAGCTCCAGTCGTACTAGCGGGGGCTCCTACGAGCAGTACTTC
TRBD1 | TRBJ1-2 | few | TRBV18 | CASSPDRLLGGYTF | TGTGCCAGCTCACCGGACAGGCTCTTGGGTGGCTACACCTTC
TRBD2 | TRBJ2-3 | - | TRBV7-3 | CASSYRGTRTDTQYF | TGTGCCAGCAGCTACCGAGGGACTAGGACAGATACGCAGTATTTT
- | TRBJ2-3 | - | TRBV7-2 | CASSLATTDTQYF | TGTGCCAGCAGCTTAGCGACCACAGATACGCAGTATTTT
- | TRBJ1-2 | many | TRBV7-9 | CASSFLSDSYGYTF | TGTGCCAGCAGCTTTTTATCGGACAGCTATGGCTACACCTTC
TRBD1 | TRBJ1-2 | many | TRBV7-9 | CASSVGTGESGYTF | TGTGCCAGCAGCGTCGGGACAGGGGAGTCTGGCTACACCTTC
- | TRBJ1-6 | - | TRBV5-1 | CASSTGQSSPLHF | TGCGCCAGCAGCACAGGACAGAGTTCACCCCTCCACTTT
- | TRBJ1-4 | few | TRBV19 | CASSTLGGAVGEKLFF | TGTGCCAGTAGTACCCTGGGCGGCGCGGTGGGTGAAAAACTGTTTTTT
- | TRBJ2-7 | - | TRBV6-1 | CASSLGVLASAGEQYF | TGTGCCAGCAGTCTGGGGGTTCTTGCTAGCGCAGGCGAGCAGTACTTC
TRBD2 | TRBJ2-2 | many | TRBV20-1 | CSAQGLAGNTGELFF | TGCAGTGCCCAGGGACTAGCGGGAAACACCGGGGAGCTGTTTTTT
- | TRBJ2-4 | - | TRBV20-1 | CSLRKGQRAKNIQYF | TGCAGCCTACGGAAGGGTCAGCGGGCCAAAAACATTCAGTACTTC
TRBD1 | TRBJ1-5 | few | TRBV20-1 | CSVKQGAGNQPQHF | TGCAGTGTCAAACAGGGGGCGGGCAATCAGCCCCAGCATTTT
- | TRBJ2-4 | - | TRBV9 | CASSSQMSNIQYF | TGTGCCAGCAGCAGTCAGATGAGTAACATTCAGTACTTC
TRBD2 | TRBJ2-3 | few | TRBV29-1 | CSVGTSGGTDTQYF | TGCAGCGTGGGGACTAGCGGGGGCACAGATACGCAGTATTTT
TRBD2 | TRBJ2-7 | once | TRBV29-1 | CSVSVAGAYEQYF | TGCAGCGTTTCAGTAGCGGGAGCCTACGAGCAGTACTTC
TRBD1 | TRBJ1-1 | - | TRBV5-1 | CASSPPGQGLNTEAFF | TGCGCCAGCAGCCCCCCGGGACAGGGGTTGAACACTGAAGCTTTCTTT
- | TRBJ1-1 | many | TRBV4-2 | CASSHENTEAFF | TGTGCCAGCAGCCACGAGAACACTGAAGCTTTCTTT
- | TRBJ1-2 | - | TRBV29-1 | CSVEFMDGYTF | TGCAGCGTTGAATTCATGGACGGCTACACCTTC
- | TRBJ1-1 | few | TRBV19 | CASRKDMNTEAFF | TGTGCCAGTAGGAAAGACATGAACACTGAAGCTTTCTTT
- | TRBJ1-2 | few | TRBV27 | CASSLSPARGYGYTF | TGTGCCAGCAGTTTATCTCCGGCGCGGGGGTATGGCTACACCTTC